This T cell receptor (beta chain) appears in the sequencing data of a study of OX40 agonist ivuxolimab in advanced cancers. The study in broad terms: Ivuxolimab was a fully human IgG2 agonistic monoclonal antibody targeting the costimulatory receptor OX40 (CD134). Intravenous ivuxolimab was administered to patients every 2 weeks at six dose levels: 0.01, 0.1, 0.3, 1.5, 3 and 10 mg/kg. Of the approximately 50 dose-escalation patients, hepatocellular carcinoma was present in roughly 19, melanoma in approximately 15, renal cell carcinoma in 9 and head and neck cancer in 9. In the dose-escalation cohort, 65% to 85% of patients were male, and the mean age was 60 years with a range of roughly 23 to 90. Patients were allowed to have had prior anti-PD-1, anti-PD-L1 or anti-CTLA-4 therapy, and around 37% of the dose-escalation patients had previously received checkpoint inhibitors. Partial responses were achieved by three dose-escalation patients, of whom one had hepatocellular carcinoma and two had cutaneous melanoma. Peripheral TCRbeta sequencing was intended to test whether TCR sequence diversity was altered and clonal T-cell expansion was caused by ivuxolimab. The monotherapy dose-escalation portion (N ≈ 56 patients) of the phase I ivuxolimab trial is reported in the paper.

Including cysteine and phenylalanine, the CDR3 has 12 amino acids. Only the CDR3 region is kept as DNA, spanning 36 bases read in frame from base 1. The germline ends are 8 bases apart after V is trimmed by 1 base and J by 10 bases. The germline V gene (reference sequence) supplies CDR1 PRHDT and CDR2 FYEKMQ. Genomic DNA was extracted from sorted cells for sequencing of the TCRbeta CDR3 region. The immunoSEQ Assay was used to sequence the TCRbeta CDR3 regions. The immuneACCESS repertoire file appears here via TCRdb, limited to in-frame rearrangements. These files lack a portion of the clones; in checked studies, under half of the deficit traces to unresolved V genes, and the cause of the others is not known. This sample holds approximately 35,000 clones; 80% to 95% were observed only once. 30% to 40% of the sample lies in the top ten. Patients with autoimmune disease history or receiving systemic immunosuppression were excluded from the trial. Peripheral blood for TCR sequencing was collected from all dose cohorts at baseline, on cycle 4 day 1, and on cycle 7 day 1. Samples came from an open-label, multicenter, first-in-human phase I dose-escalation trial of ivuxolimab. Adults with locally advanced or metastatic head and neck squamous cell, hepatocellular, melanoma or renal cell carcinoma were enrolled in the trial. Before TCR sequencing, CD4+ T cells and CD8+ T cells from peripheral blood were sorted into separate populations.

A word on this clone: Its cognate antigen has yet to be identified. Base quality data are lacking; no much larger clone is found one base away.

What the study reported, not specific to this receptor: Clonal expansion of both CD4+ and CD8+ blood T cells was observed from baseline to week 6 at doses 0.1 to 3.0 mg/kg. Low levels of normalized T-cell clonal expansion were also seen in some patients who did not respond. The antigen specificity of the clonally expanded peripheral T cells was not determined. After ivuxolimab, CD8+ T cells had more expanded clones than CD4+ T cells on average. In the 0.1-3.0 mg/kg groups, partial responders had among the lowest normalized peripheral clonal expansion, particularly in CD8+ T cells.

This receptor was taken from an adult with an advanced solid tumor such as melanoma, head and neck, liver or kidney cancer. The sequenced sample was CD4+ or CD8+ T cells sorted from blood, obtained in a trial of the OX40 agonist ivuxolimab. Rearrangement joined TRBV13 to TRBJ1-5; TRBD1 is a weak D gene call, 5 bases matching. The CDR3 here reads CASSLAGHPQHF. The DNA sequence reads TGTGCCAGCAGCTTAGCAGGGCATCCCCAGCATTTT.